The 28 T cell receptor beta chains listed next were all sequenced from one sample in a study of T cells in localized non-small cell lung cancer. Sequencing used immunoSEQ multiplex PCR; TCRdb keeps in-frame clones, though not all of them. The sample lists tens of thousands of clones; roughly four fifths were seen once. The sequences come from PBMCs, collected before any cancer treatment. These receptors originate from a man aged 35 to 69 with stage II lung adenocarcinoma.

This chain uses TRBV9 with TRBJ1-6; 7 nucleotides match TRBD1. This CDR3 comprises 14 residues. V trimming: 4 bases; J trimming: 7 bases; junction bases outside the gene matches: 5. The V gene's germline CDR1 is SGDLS and CDR2 YYNGEE. CDR3 in amino acids: CASSPQDRNSPLHF. CDR3 in DNA: TGTGCCAGCAGCCCCCAGGACAGGAATTCACCCCTCCACTTT.

The rearrangement uses TRBV6-5 and TRBJ2-1; 7 nucleotides align to TRBD2. V lost 7 bases to trimming and J lost 5 bases; unmatched junction nucleotides: 11. This CDR3 contains 15 residues. Germline V gene lookup returns CDR1 MNHEY and CDR2 SVGAGI. The CDR3 DNA is TGTGCCAGCACCACGGATGGGGGGGTCCACAATGAGCAGTTCTTC. Its translation: CASTTDGGVHNEQFF.

The gene calls are TRBV5-1 and TRBJ2-5; D not certain. The CDR3 length is 18 residues. Trimming pared 0 bases from V and 1 base from J, leaving 19 bases between. Germline V gene sequence: CDR1 SGHRS, CDR2 YFSETQ. The CDR3 loop is CASSLASGVNRGQETQYF. The DNA for the CDR3 is TGCGCCAGCAGCTTGGCTTCTGGGGTCAACAGAGGCCAAGAGACCCAGTACTTC. Full variable domain (rest looked up from reference TRBV5-1 and TRBJ2-5): KAGVTQTPRYLIKTRGQQVTLSCSPISGHRSVSWYQQTPGQGLQFLFEYFSETQRNKGNFPGRFSGRQFSNSRSEMNVSTLELGDSALYLCASSLASGVNRGQETQYFGPGTRLLVL.

The V call is TRBV4-1, the J call TRBJ1-3; 9 nucleotides match TRBD1. The CDR3 contains 17 residues. Losses at the gene ends were 2 bases for V and 0 bases for J; bases not matched to a gene: 5. CDR1 and CDR2 from the germline V gene are MGHRA and YSYEKL. CDR3 sequence (DNA): TGCGCCAGCAGCCAATTACCGGGACAGGGCTCTGGAAACACCATATATTTT. This encodes CASSQLPGQGSGNTIYF.

The rearrangement links TRBV9 to TRBJ1-2; unclear D gene. The V gene's germline CDR1 is SGDLS and CDR2 YYNGEE. This CDR3 spans 14 amino acids. The germline V and J ends were trimmed by 5 bases and 2 bases, with 13 bases remaining between them. The CDR3 region is CASSKTGLNYGYTF. The CDR3 DNA follows: TGTGCCAGCAGTAAAACGGGTTTGAACTATGGCTACACCTTC.

DNA for the CDR3: TGTGCCAGTAACGCAGGAATTAGCAATCAGCCCCAGCATTTT. It yields the protein CASNAGISNQPQHF. V gene TRBV19 combines with J gene TRBJ1-5; D is undetermined. This CDR3 is 14 amino acids long. Germline V gives CDR1 LNHDA, CDR2 SQIVND (reference sequence). Deletions cut 7 bases from V and 0 bases from J, with 10 bases between. The full variable domain, rest sourced from reference TRBV19 and TRBJ1-5, is DGGITQSPKYLFRKEGQNVTLSCEQNLNHDAMYWYRQDPGQGLRLIYYSQIVNDFQKGDIAEGYSVSREKKESFPLTVTSAQKNPTAFYLCASNAGISNQPQHFGDGTRLSIL.

The V gene is TRBV7-2, the J gene TRBJ1-3; D is ambiguous. CDR1 SGHTA and CDR2 FQGNSA come from the germline V gene. This CDR3 has 16 residues. The V and J ends lost 5 bases and 0 bases respectively, with 14 bases between them. In nucleotides, the CDR3 is TGTGCCAGCAGCGACGGCTGGCAGACCTCTGGAAACACCATATATTTT. Amino acid sequence: CASSDGWQTSGNTIYF. The variable domain in full, with the rest retrieved from reference TRBV7-2 and TRBJ1-3, is GAGVSQSPSNKVTEKGKDVELRCDPISGHTALYWYRQSLGQGLEFLIYFQGNSAPDKSGLPSDRFSAERTGGSVSTLTIQRTQQEDSAVYLCASSDGWQTSGNTIYFGEGSWLTVV.

DNA for the CDR3: TGTGCCAGCAGCAATACAGGGGGCGCCTCAGATACGCAGTATTTT. The encoded protein is CASSNTGGASDTQYF. This sequence joins TRBV28 and TRBJ2-3; 9 nucleotides agree with TRBD1. Germline CDR1 is MDHEN and CDR2 is SYDVKM. V shed 6 bases, J shed 4 bases, and the junction held 8 bases outside the gene matches. CDR3 length: 15 residues.

This chain links TRBV5-1 with TRBJ2-7, with no clear D. The germline gives CDR1 SGHRS, CDR2 YFSETQ. CDR3 length: 11 residues. V gave up 6 bases and J gave up 6 bases, with 10 bases separating them. CDR3 sequence (DNA): TGCGCCAGCAAAAATTACTTCGAGCAGTACTTC. Protein sequence: CASKNYFEQYF.

V and J are TRBV7-9 and TRBJ1-6; 7 nucleotides line up with TRBD1. Trimming took 6 bases from V and 5 from J; bases not matched to a gene: 7. This CDR3 contains 15 residues. Germline-derived CDR1 and CDR2 are SEHNR and FQNEAQ (reference sequence). The CDR3 reads CASRRGQANNSPLHF. CDR3 bases: TGTGCCAGCAGACGAGGACAGGCCAATAATTCACCCCTCCACTTT.

This clone is a singleton in its sample. The chain combines TRBV6-5 with TRBJ1-6; 9 nucleotides agree with TRBD1. With 6 bases clipped from V and 12 bases from J, the junction kept 3 bases outside the gene matches. This CDR3 contains 12 residues. The germline gives CDR1 MNHEY, CDR2 SVGAGI. CDR3 coding DNA: TGTGCCAGCAGAAGGGACAGGGAACCCCTCCACTTT. It codes for CASRRDREPLHF.

V is TRBV7-2 and J is TRBJ1-1; D not certain. Trimming removed 5 bases at V and 0 bases at J, with 7 bases between. Germline V gives CDR1 SGHTA, CDR2 FQGNSA. This CDR3 spans 13 amino acids. The CDR3 region is CASSGTMNTEAFF. The CDR3 nucleotides are TGTGCCAGCAGCGGAACGATGAACACTGAAGCTTTCTTT.

The chain has TRBV9 and TRBJ1-1; D uncertain. Deletions cut 0 bases from V and 11 bases from J, with 17 bases between. The CDR3 has 14 amino acids. CDR1 and CDR2 (germline): SGDLS, YYNGEE. This CDR3 reads CASSVEGSLAGAFF. CDR3 DNA: TGTGCCAGCAGCGTAGAGGGCAGCCTTGCTGGGGCTTTCTTT.

This chain connects TRBV6-1 to TRBJ2-5; D remains ambiguous. This CDR3 contains 12 residues. Trimming left V 2 bases short and J 10 bases short, with 11 bases between. The germline V gene has CDR1 MNHNS and CDR2 SASEGT. The CDR3 sequence: CASSESVVIQYF. CDR3 nucleotides: TGTGCCAGCAGTGAAAGCGTTGTCATCCAGTACTTC.

The chain uses TRBV18 and TRBJ2-3; D is unclear. The CDR3 sequence is 15 residues long. V was clipped by 5 bases and J by 2 bases, with 14 bases between them. Germline CDR1 is KGHSH and CDR2 is LQKENI. CDR3 protein: CASSDPRDSTDTQYF. CDR3 nucleotide sequence: TGTGCCAGCTCAGATCCACGAGATTCCACAGATACGCAGTATTTT.

This rearrangement joins TRBV4-1 to TRBJ2-3, with TRBD1 as a possible D gene (5 bases). V was clipped by 1 base and J by 5 bases, with 10 bases between them. The CDR3 covers 14 residues. Germline assignment: CDR1 MGHRA and CDR2 YSYEKL. CDR3 sequence: CASSQVGQGDTQYF. In nucleotides, the CDR3 is TGCGCCAGCAGCCAAGTTGGTCAGGGAGATACGCAGTATTTT.

The table lists this clone with a few counts. The rearrangement links TRBV5-5 to TRBJ1-4; 8 positions match TRBD1. J lost 7 bases, V lost 1 base, and 6 bases had no gene match. In germline, CDR1 is SGHKS, CDR2 YYEKEE (reference sequence). The CDR3 contains 15 residues. As DNA, the CDR3 is TGTGCCAGCAGCTTGCGGCAGGGGGCGGGTGAAAAACTGTTTTTT. As protein: CASSLRQGAGEKLFF. Filled out from reference TRBV5-5 and TRBJ1-4, the complete variable domain reads DAGVTQSPTHLIKTRGQQVTLRCSPISGHKSVSWYQQVLGQGPQFIFQYYEKEERGRGNFPDRFSARQFPNYSSELNVNALLLGDSALYLCASSLRQGAGEKLFFGSGTQLSVL.

V and J are TRBV27 and TRBJ1-2; the match to TRBD1 covers 8 bases. The ends lost 3 bases at V and 1 base at J; junction bases unmatched: 13. The germline gives CDR1 MNHEY, CDR2 SMNVEV (reference sequence). The CDR3 loop spans 18 amino acids. The CDR3 region is CASSFSRGRMRDNYGYTF. The CDR3 DNA is TGTGCCAGCAGTTTCTCCAGGGGGCGCATGAGGGATAACTATGGCTACACCTTC.

This clone was picked up one time. This CDR3 reads CASSLGGLYAAFF. The CDR3 nucleotides are TGTGCCAGCAGCTTGGGGGGGCTTTATGCGGCTTTCTTT. V and J are TRBV11-2 and TRBJ1-1; D might be TRBD1 (6 bases). Germline CDR1 and CDR2: SGHAT and FQNNGV. The V end lost 3 bases, the J end lost 11 bases, and 16 bases lay between the germline ends. CDR3 length: 13 amino acids.

In this sample, this clone turned up once. The rearrangement links TRBV5-6 to TRBJ2-3; 15 nucleotides line up with TRBD2. V lost 3 bases and J lost 7; bases outside the gene matches: 6. The CDR3 has 16 residues. Germline V lookup: CDR1 SGHDT, CDR2 YYEEEE. This CDR3 reads CASSSGLAGGLNTQYF. The CDR3, as DNA: TGTGCCAGCAGCTCTGGACTAGCGGGAGGGCTGAATACGCAGTATTTT.

V and J are TRBV30 and TRBJ1-1, with TRBD1 as a possible D gene (5 bases). Trimming cost V 2 bases and J 10 bases, with 20 bases left between them. The CDR3 extends over 14 amino acids. Germline CDR1 and CDR2: GTSNPN and SVGIG (reference sequence). CDR3 sequence (DNA): TGTGCCTGGAGTCATCCACGGGGGGGATCCGGAGCTTTCTTT. Translating gives CAWSHPRGGSGAFF.

The rearrangement links TRBV5-1 to TRBJ1-6; maybe TRBD1 (5 bases). The CDR3 consists of 16 residues. Trimming cost V 0 bases and J 9 bases, with 16 bases left between them. Looked up from germline, CDR1 is SGHRS and CDR2 is YFSETQ. CDR3 bases: TGCGCCAGCAGCTTGGTCGTGGGGCGCGACGGTTCACCCCTCCACTTT. It is translated as CASSLVVGRDGSPLHF.

The chain uses TRBV4-1 and TRBJ2-2, with D tentatively TRBD1 or TRBD2 (5 bases each). Germline V lookup: CDR1 MGHRA, CDR2 YSYEKL. The length of the CDR3 is 15 residues. V was cut by 4 bases and J by 7 bases, with 16 bases left in between. The CDR3 here is CASSPVRGEIGELFF. CDR3 nucleotide sequence: TGCGCCAGCAGCCCTGTGCGAGGGGAAATCGGGGAGCTGTTTTTT.

V and J are TRBV10-3 and TRBJ1-2, with 8 positions matching TRBD1. Per the germline V gene, CDR1 is ENHRY and CDR2 is SYGVKD. Trimming took 3 bases from V and 6 from J; bases not matched to a gene: 3. There are 13 residues in the CDR3. The CDR3 DNA follows: TGTGCCATCAGTGAACAGGGGGGGAATGGCTACACCTTC. It translates to CAISEQGGNGYTF.

V and J are TRBV5-1 and TRBJ2-5; D is possibly TRBD1 or TRBD2 (5 bases each). CDR3 length: 15 amino acids. The germline V gene encodes CDR1 SGHRS and CDR2 YFSETQ. Trimming shortened V by 4 bases and J by 4 bases, and 17 bases separated the two germline ends. The chain's CDR3 is CASSGDGNQGETQYF. CDR3 nucleotide sequence: TGCGCCAGCAGCGGGGACGGGAATCAGGGAGAGACCCAGTACTTC.

V is TRBV9 and J is TRBJ2-7; D call uncertain. V lost 0 bases and J 5 bases, leaving 24 bases between the germline ends. Germline CDR1 and CDR2: SGDLS and YYNGEE. The CDR3 contains 18 residues. CDR3 in DNA: TGTGCCAGCAGCGTAGCCTCACCCGACTCGTGGGCAACCGACGAGCAGTACTTC. As protein: CASSVASPDSWATDEQYF. Combining the CDR3 with reference TRBV9 and TRBJ2-7 gives the whole variable domain DSGVTQTPKHLITATGQRVTLRCSPRSGDLSVYWYQQSLDQGLQFLIQYYNGEERAKGNILERFSAQQFPDLHSELNLSSLELGDSALYFCASSVASPDSWATDEQYFGPGTRLTVT.

On this clone itself: The junction shows a germline mismatch at one end, possibly a read error. The V and J genes are TRBV29-1 and TRBJ1-2; the D gene is possibly TRBD1 (5 bases). The germline V gene has CDR1 SQVTM and CDR2 ANQGSEA. The CDR3 totals 11 residues. This CDR3 is CSLDGGSGYTF. DNA of the CDR3: TGCAGCCTTGACGGGGGAAGTGGCTACACCTTC.

This clone was seen only once. This sequence joins TRBV7-3 and TRBJ1-1, with TRBD1 matching over 8 bases. This CDR3 is 14 amino acids long. The J segment lost 5 bases and the V segment lost 5 bases, leaving 7 bases of the junction unmatched. Germline V gene lookup returns CDR1 SGHTA and CDR2 FQGTGA. CDR3 protein: CASSAQGANTEAFF. Here the CDR3 DNA reads TGTGCCAGCAGCGCTCAGGGGGCCAATACTGAAGCTTTCTTT.